These 20 T cell receptor beta chains originate from one sample sequenced in a study of cytotoxic CD8 clonotypes in ibrutinib-treated CLL. Libraries were prepared by immunoSEQ multiplex PCR; TCRdb keeps only in-frame clonotypes and omits some of them. Seen here are around 200,000 clones, about four fifths observed once, and the top ten hold about an eighth. The sequencing here drew on PBMCs, taken after 12 months of ibrutinib treatment. The receptors derive from a human donor with chronic lymphocytic leukemia.

The chain uses TRBV27 and TRBJ1-2, with 8 bases that match TRBD1. Germline CDR1 MNHEY, CDR2 SMNVEV (reference sequence). The junction had 19 bases not matched to a gene; V was cut back by 5 bases and J by 5 bases. This CDR3 region has 18 residues. For the CDR3, the DNA is TGTGCCAGCAGTCCGCTTCCCCCGGGACAGGTGCCTGGTTATGGCTACACCTTC. Amino acids: CASSPLPPGQVPGYGYTF.

This chain uses TRBV10-3 with TRBJ2-4; D is uncertain. The length of the CDR3 is 17 residues. Germline lookup yields CDR1 ENHRY and CDR2 SYGVKD. The V and J ends lost 0 bases and 2 bases respectively, with 14 bases between them. The CDR3 bases are TGTGCCATCAGTGAGTCGGCCCTTAACCTGACCAAAAACATTCAGTACTTC. This gives the protein CAISESALNLTKNIQYF.

The chain carries TRBV2 and TRBJ1-5; D ambiguous. The CDR3 totals 14 residues. The germline V gene has CDR1 SNHLY and CDR2 FYNNEI. V was clipped by 3 bases and J by 2 bases, with 8 bases between them. The DNA for the CDR3 is TGTGCCAGCAGTGACGGTTGGGGCAATCAGCCCCAGCATTTT. Residues: CASSDGWGNQPQHF.

The genes are TRBV4-1 and TRBJ2-3; D remains unclear. The CDR3 is made up of 16 amino acids. Germline assignment: CDR1 MGHRA and CDR2 YSYEKL. Trimming took 4 bases from V and 5 from J, leaving 19 bases between them. The CDR3 here is CASSPNRMSILDTQYF. The CDR3 region has the DNA TGCGCCAGCAGCCCTAATCGAATGAGTATACTAGATACGCAGTATTTT.

V gene TRBV28 combines with J gene TRBJ2-7; 9 bases are shared with TRBD2. This CDR3 spans 14 amino acids. CDR1 and CDR2 (germline): MDHEN, SYDVKM. The trim removed 7 bases at V and 3 bases at J, leaving 7 bases unmatched. CDR3 in DNA: TGTGCCAGCAATGGGTTTAGCGGGAGCTACGAGCAGTACTTC. Translation gives CASNGFSGSYEQYF.

The chain couples TRBV10-3 to TRBJ2-5; 7 nucleotides line up with TRBD2. The CDR3 contains 13 residues. Trimming cost V 4 bases and J 3 bases; bases outside gene matches: 2. Germline V gene lookup returns CDR1 ENHRY and CDR2 SYGVKD. CDR3 sequence (DNA): TGTGCCATCAGTGGACTAGCAGAAGAGACCCAGTACTTC. Encoded protein: CAISGLAEETQYF.

The chain recombines TRBV28 with TRBJ2-7; weak D call: TRBD1 (5 bases). Per germline, CDR1 MDHEN and CDR2 SYDVKM. V lost 2 bases, J lost 2 bases, and 13 bases lay in between. The CDR3 totals 15 residues. This CDR3 is CASSLTSPRAYEQYF. CDR3 in DNA: TGTGCCAGCAGTTTAACTTCCCCCAGGGCCTACGAGCAGTACTTC.

The J gene is TRBJ2-5, the V gene TRBV6-6, with a tentative D call TRBD1 (6 bases). Trimming stripped 5 bases from V and 3 bases from J, with 13 bases between. CDR1 and CDR2 from the germline V gene are MNHNY and SVGAGI (reference sequence). The CDR3 extends over 14 amino acids. CDR3 amino acids: CASSRPGDEETQYF. Here the CDR3 DNA reads TGTGCCAGCAGTCGTCCAGGGGACGAAGAGACCCAGTACTTC.

This chain uses TRBV6-5 with TRBJ2-5, with 10 bases fitting TRBD1. CDR1 MNHEY and CDR2 SVGAGI come from the germline V gene. This CDR3 is built from 15 residues. Trimming at V came to 0 bases and at J to 4 bases, leaving 2 bases not matched to a gene. The CDR3: CASSYSTGGAETQYF. CDR3 sequence (DNA): TGTGCCAGCAGTTACTCGACAGGGGGCGCAGAGACCCAGTACTTC.

The chain uses TRBV11-2 and TRBJ2-1; TRBD2 agrees at 8 bases. The germline CDR1 and CDR2 sequences are SGHAT and FQNNGV. The V segment lost 5 bases and the J segment 4 bases; nucleotides outside the gene matches: 4. CDR3 size: 14 residues. In DNA, the CDR3 is TGTGCCAGCAGCCCTAGCGGGCCTTACAATGAGCAGTTCTTC. It specifies CASSPSGPYNEQFF. Full variable domain (remainder filled in from reference TRBV11-2 and TRBJ2-1): EAGVAQSPRYKIIEKRQSVAFWCNPISGHATLYWYQQILGQGPKLLIQFQNNGVVDDSQLPKDRFSAERLKGVDSTLKIQPAKLEDSAVYLCASSPSGPYNEQFFGPGTRLTVL.

This chain links TRBV18 with TRBJ1-3; D is uncertain. The CDR3 loop spans 16 amino acids. Germline CDR1 reads KGHSH; CDR2 reads LQKENI. V gave up 3 bases and J gave up 0 bases, with 12 bases separating them. The CDR3, as DNA: TGTGCCAGCTCACCCTCTCCGGGATTCTCTGGAAACACCATATATTTT. Amino acid sequence: CASSPSPGFSGNTIYF.

The chain is built from TRBV10-2 and TRBJ1-1; 10 positions match TRBD1. The germline gives CDR1 WSHSY, CDR2 SAAADI. V shed 3 bases, J shed 7 bases, and the junction held 8 bases outside the gene matches. CDR3 length: 15 amino acids. CDR3 in amino acids: CASSDPGTGDNEAFF. In nucleotides, the CDR3 is TGCGCCAGCAGTGACCCCGGGACAGGGGATAATGAAGCTTTCTTT.

The chain combines TRBV6-6 with TRBJ1-2; 7 nucleotides agree with TRBD1. Per germline, CDR1 MNHNY and CDR2 SVGAGI (reference sequence). This CDR3 is built from 13 residues. Unmatched junction bases numbered 8, after V lost 5 bases and J lost 8 bases. The CDR3 protein is CASSPGTEMGYTF. The CDR3 DNA is TGTGCCAGCAGTCCCGGGACAGAGATGGGCTACACCTTC.

The CDR3: CASSFAWGGAIYGYTF. The CDR3, as DNA: TGTGCCAGCAGTTTTGCCTGGGGGGGCGCAATCTATGGCTACACCTTC. The chain links TRBV27 to TRBJ1-2; D perhaps matches TRBD1 (6 bases). The V gene's germline CDR1 is MNHEY and CDR2 SMNVEV (reference sequence). The CDR3 is 16 residues long. The V gene lost 3 bases and the J gene lost 4 bases, with 18 bases spanning the gap.

This chain connects TRBV27 to TRBJ2-2, with 8 bases that match TRBD2. Germline CDR1 and CDR2: MNHEY and SMNVEV (reference sequence). V was pared by 8 bases and J by 6 bases, with 11 bases of the junction left unmatched. The length of the CDR3 is 15 residues. The CDR3 nucleotides read TGTGCCAGCGGGAGGGCAGCGGGAGCATCCGGGGAGCTGTTTTTT. This gives the protein CASGRAAGASGELFF.

This clone was seen only once. The V and J genes are TRBV7-9 and TRBJ1-1, with TRBD1 matching 7 bases. With V trimmed by 4 bases and J by 3 bases, 5 bases remained unmatched. The CDR3 contains 14 residues. Germline assignment: CDR1 SEHNR and CDR2 FQNEAQ (reference sequence). CDR3 sequence: CASSSGQADTEAFF. CDR3 coding DNA: TGTGCCAGCAGCTCAGGACAGGCGGACACTGAAGCTTTCTTT.

The rearrangement links TRBV5-6 to TRBJ2-5; TRBD1 might be the D (5 bases). The V gene lost 0 bases and the J gene lost 4 bases, with 10 bases spanning the gap. Germline V CDR1 and CDR2: SGHDT, YYEEEE. There are 14 residues in the CDR3. Here the CDR3 reads CASSLAWQGETQYF. CDR3 bases: TGTGCCAGCAGCTTGGCCTGGCAGGGAGAGACCCAGTACTTC.

This clone occurred a few times. The chain joins TRBV6-1 to TRBJ1-4, with D perhaps TRBD1 (6 bases). V was trimmed by 6 bases and J by 8 bases, leaving 16 bases between them. CDR3 length equals 14 residues. CDR1 is MNHNS, CDR2 SASEGT, per germline. CDR3 in DNA: TGTGCCAGCAGGATCAGGGGAGGTGAGGAAAAACTGTTTTTT. Its protein is CASRIRGGEEKLFF.

This clone was picked up a small number of times. The chain joins TRBV7-3 to TRBJ1-1; tentative D call: TRBD1 (5 bases). The CDR3 is 15 amino acids. Germline CDR1 and CDR2: SGHTA and FQGTGA. V was shortened by 1 base and J by 1 base, with 10 bases between the two germline ends. The CDR3 DNA sequence: TGTGCCAGCAGCTTAAGACCGACAGAGAACACTGAAGCTTTCTTT. This gives the protein CASSLRPTENTEAFF.

The chain carries TRBV5-6 and TRBJ2-3; D call uncertain. The germline gives CDR1 SGHDT, CDR2 YYEEEE. The CDR3 consists of 13 residues. V lost 0 bases, J lost 6 bases, and 8 bases lay in between. CDR3 coding DNA: TGTGCCAGCAGCTTGGGACTCCCCGATACGCAGTATTTT. This encodes CASSLGLPDTQYF.